The TCR beta chain described here comes from a study of response to subunit inactivated influenza vaccine. Concerning this clonotype itself: Its antigen remains unidentified.

A single record per CDR3 protein comes from TCRdb applying MiXCR to the RT-PCR reads. The table lists 450,000 to 550,000 distinct CDR3 sequences, 25% of them singletons. Findings of the study overall: Each seasonal influenza vaccination recruits few new T cells, the authors suggested.

Sequencing used CD4+ T cells sorted from PBMCs, obtained around 5 days after vaccination. The sequence derives from a man aged 50-59 years who received an inactivated influenza vaccine.

The CDR3 sequence is CAIRRNRDTNYGYTF. In DNA, the CDR3 is TGTGCCATCAGGCGGAACAGGGATACTAACTATGGCTACACCTTC. This sequence joins TRBV10-3 and TRBJ1-2; tentatively, D is TRBD1 (6 bases). Germline V CDR1 and CDR2: ENHRY, SYGVKD. Trimming shortened V by 6 bases and J by 0 bases, and 14 bases separated the two germline ends. The CDR3 is 15 amino acids.